Sequencing of this T cell receptor (beta chain) was carried out in a study of blood T cells in healthy people across ages. Broader study findings: Per million T cells, the diversity of TCR beta decreased roughly linearly as age advanced.

About this clonotype: The antigen is undetermined.

A J-beta primer mix and a sample-barcoded 5' primer were used in a second PCR of roughly 6 to 11 cycles. One entry per CDR3 protein results from TCRdb running MiXCR on the 5' RACE reads. The table records about 1,800,000 distinct CDR3 sequences, 28% of them present only once. Each sample yielded at least 6 million isolated PBMCs. Extracted total RNA amounted to at least 5.5 micrograms for each sample. The TCR was taken from a woman between 25 and 40 years old in good health. The sample consisted of blood.

The CDR3 reads CASSRVGAGGLNEQFF. The CDR3 DNA sequence: TGCGCCAGCAGCCGGGTAGGGGCAGGGGGCTTGAATGAGCAGTTCTTC. The rearrangement uses TRBV4-3 and TRBJ2-1, with 8 positions matching TRBD1. CDR3 length: 16 residues. Trimming cost V 4 bases and J 7 bases; bases outside gene matches: 12. Germline CDR1 LGHNA, CDR2 YSLEER.